This paragraph covers one T cell receptor (beta chain) sequence. The antigen is not known. The assay was immunoSEQ multiplex PCR, and TCRdb's table has in-frame clones only and misses some. The table shows 350,000 to 450,000 clones, with approximately 90% occurring only once. This CDR3 contains 14 residues. Per germline, CDR1 SNHLY and CDR2 FYNNEI. The J segment lost 6 bases and the V segment lost 1 base, leaving 1 base of the junction unmatched. These data are taken from a study of Ad26.COV2.S vaccination and SARS-CoV-2 variants. Study-level results: Spike-specific responses of CD8+ and CD4+ T cells were reported to display substantial breadth after vaccination.

The chain couples TRBV2 to TRBJ1-5; 9 positions agree with TRBD1. Sequencing used peripheral blood, obtained after recovery from COVID-19. The clonotype originates from a human donor who had recovered from COVID-19. Written as DNA, the CDR3 is TGTGCCAGCAGTGAAGGGACAGGGGTTCAGCCCCAGCATTTT. Protein sequence: CASSEGTGVQPQHF. Variable domain in full (rest from reference TRBV2 and TRBJ1-5): EPEVTQTPSHQVTQMGQEVILRCVPISNHLYFYWYRQILGQKVEFLVSFYNNEISEKSEIFDDQFSVERPDGSNFTLKIRSTKLEDSAMYFCASSEGTGVQPQHFGDGTRLSIL.